What follows describes a single T cell receptor (beta chain). This same CDR3 is encoded by further DNA sequences in the sample. V lost 3 bases, J lost 2 bases, and 3 bases stayed unmatched. This CDR3 is 16 amino acids long. Germline values: CDR1 SGDLS, CDR2 YYNGEE. The sample belongs to a study of shared clonotypes between healthy human individuals. Background on the study: Each donor contributed plates that comprised three CD4 naive, three CD4 memory, two CD8 naive and one CD8 memory.

The method was immunoSEQ multiplex PCR; TCRdb's version includes in-frame clones alone and lacks a portion of them. Of 2 million to 2.5 million clones listed, under 97% are singletons. The chain employs TRBV9 and TRBJ2-1; 12 nucleotides agree with TRBD2. The TCR sequence derives from a man younger than 30 in good health. Sequenced: naive CD4+ T cells sorted from blood. Subset noted: CD45RA+ positively selected. The CDR3, as DNA: TGTGCCAGCAGCGCACGACTAGCGGGGGCCTACAATGAGCAGTTCTTC. The encoded protein is CASSARLAGAYNEQFF.